This T cell receptor beta chain was identified in a study of OX40 agonist ivuxolimab in advanced cancers. Study details: From 23 to 79 years was the age range, with a mean of approximately 58 years, and over 80% were male. Allowance was made for prior anti-PD-1, anti-PD-L1 or anti-CTLA-4 therapy, and roughly 40% had some. Two cutaneous melanoma patients and one hepatocellular carcinoma patient, three in all, had partial responses.

Clones were sequenced by immunoSEQ multiplex PCR, and TCRdb holds only the in-frame ones, with some missing. The sample lists roughly 59,000 clones, over 75% seen once, with about 5% in the top ten. Peripheral blood came from all dose cohorts at three timepoints. CDR3 size: 16 residues. Germline V gives CDR1 SGHTA, CDR2 FQGTGA. J gave up 4 bases and V 0 bases, and 4 bases lay outside the gene matches. The V gene is TRBV7-3, the J gene TRBJ2-1; the match to TRBD2 covers 9 bases. The sequencing used CD4+ or CD8+ T cells sorted from blood, collected in a trial of the OX40 agonist ivuxolimab. This TCR was recovered from an adult with an advanced solid tumor such as melanoma, head and neck, liver or kidney cancer. This chain's CDR3 is CASSLTGTSYYNEQFF. CDR3 in DNA: TGTGCCAGCAGCTTAACAGGGACTAGCTATTACAATGAGCAGTTCTTC. The full variable domain, in which reference TRBV7-3 and TRBJ2-1 provide the parts outside the CDR3, is GAGVSQTPSNKVTEKGKYVELRCDPISGHTALYWYRQSLGQGPEFLIYFQGTGAADDSGLPNDRFFAVRPEGSVSTLKIQRTERGDSAVYLCASSLTGTSYYNEQFFGPGTRLTVL.